This is a list of T cell receptor beta chains from one sample in a study of T-cell memory formation after mild COVID-19. TCRdb used MiXCR to reprocess the 5' RACE reads, holding one entry per CDR3 protein. The repertoire has just over 200,000 distinct CDR3 sequences, just over 9.5% of them found once; the top ten carry roughly 4%. The material sequenced was PBMCs or a T cell subset sorted from them (not recorded which). The receptor source for this set is a man aged 18-30 years who had mild COVID-19 (a few samples of this study predate the infection). Cell type and time point are not known. Each CDR3 is given with its conserved first and last residue. D genes are given only for firm matches. Some rows have no size entry. The others give once, few or many, or a class for an expanded clone.

clone size	D gene	V gene	J gene	CDR3 length	CDR3 DNA	CDR3 protein
NA	NA	TRBV11-2	TRBJ2-5	14	TGTGCCAGCAGCTTCCAGGGCTCCCCAGAGACCCAGTACTTC	CASSFQGSPETQYF
few	TRBD1	TRBV20-1	TRBJ1-2	12	TGCAGTGCTTCGGGACAGAACTATGGCTACACCTTC	CSASGQNYGYTF
few	NA	TRBV5-1	TRBJ2-3	14	TGCGCCAGCAGCTCCATGGCGGACACAGATACGCAGTATTTT	CASSSMADTDTQYF
NA	NA	TRBV2	TRBJ2-1	13	TGTGCCAGCAGCCCGGACAGATACAATGAGCAGTTCTTC	CASSPDRYNEQFF
few	NA	TRBV5-1	TRBJ1-2	15	TGCGCCAGCAGCTTGGCGACGGAGGGCATCTATGGCTACACCTTC	CASSLATEGIYGYTF
NA	NA	TRBV5-1	TRBJ2-2	15	TGCGCCAGCTCCAGGGGGGCCGTTGGGACCGGGGAGCTGTTTTTT	CASSRGAVGTGELFF
NA	TRBD1	TRBV3-1	TRBJ2-4	16	TGTGCCAGCAGCCTGGGCCACAGGGGGACCAAAAACATTCAGTACTTC	CASSLGHRGTKNIQYF
few	NA	TRBV19	TRBJ1-3	12	TGTGCCTCACAGGGCTCTGGAAACACCATATATTTT	CASQGSGNTIYF
NA	NA	TRBV5-1	TRBJ2-3	16	TGCGCCAGCAGCTTGGTTTCGGGGCCAAGCACAGATACGCAGTATTTT	CASSLVSGPSTDTQYF
few	TRBD2	TRBV5-4	TRBJ2-3	17	TGTGCCAGCAGCTTGTCGGTAGCGGGGGGCCATACAGATACGCAGTATTTT	CASSLSVAGGHTDTQYF
many	NA	TRBV4-2	TRBJ2-1	14	TGTGCCAGCAGCCTTGCTAACTTGGGGAATGAGCAGTTCTTC	CASSLANLGNEQFF
few	NA	TRBV20-1	TRBJ1-5	12	TGCAGTGCTCATCAAACTAATCAGCCCCAGCATTTT	CSAHQTNQPQHF
NA	TRBD1	TRBV6-5	TRBJ2-2	16	TGTGCCAGCAGGCCATTTTGGACAGGGTCCACCGGGGAGCTGTTTTTT	CASRPFWTGSTGELFF
few	NA	TRBV5-1	TRBJ1-1	14	TGCGCCAGCAGCCGTCACGAGGGTTGGACTGAAGCTTTCTTT	CASSRHEGWTEAFF
few	NA	TRBV28	TRBJ1-5	12	TGTGCCCCCACCGGCCGCAATCAGCCCCAGCATTTT	CAPTGRNQPQHF
few	NA	TRBV5-1	TRBJ2-7	14	TGCGCCAGCAGCGCGCAGGGGGGTGTCAACGAGCAGTACTTC	CASSAQGGVNEQYF
many	TRBD1	TRBV5-1	TRBJ2-5	14	TGCGCCAGCAGCTATGAGGGGGCCCAAGAGACCCAGTACTTC	CASSYEGAQETQYF
NA	NA	TRBV7-2	TRBJ1-1	15	TGTGCCAGCAGGCGAGGGGGGTCGGTGAACACTGAAGCTTTCTTT	CASRRGGSVNTEAFF
NA	NA	TRBV2	TRBJ2-3	13	TGTGCCAGCACGACGATGGGCACAGATACGCAGTATTTT	CASTTMGTDTQYF
few	NA	TRBV9	TRBJ2-5	16	TGTGCCAGCAGTCCTAACCCCTTCGGGTATGAAGAGACCCAGTACTTC	CASSPNPFGYEETQYF
few	NA	TRBV9	TRBJ1-1	14	TGTGCCAGCAGCGTAGGGACGGCGAACACTGAAGCTTTCTTT	CASSVGTANTEAFF
many	TRBD1	TRBV12-3/TRBV12-4	TRBJ1-5	14	TGTGCCAGCAGCTCGACAGGGACAAATCAGCCCCAGCATTTT	CASSSTGTNQPQHF
many	NA	TRBV7-2	TRBJ2-1	14	TGTGCCAGCAGCCCCCCGGGGGCGGGCTATGAGCAGTTCTTC	CASSPPGAGYEQFF
many	TRBD2	TRBV25-1	TRBJ2-3	16	TGTGCCAGCAGTGATGGACTAGCGGGGACCGCAGATACGCAGTATTTT	CASSDGLAGTADTQYF
few	NA	TRBV20-1	TRBJ2-3	15	TGCAGTGCTAGAGATCTGAGGGGGGGAGGGGATACGCAGTATTTT	CSARDLRGGGDTQYF
few	NA	TRBV4-2	TRBJ2-7	13	TGTGCCAGCAGCATATCCAACAGCTACGAGCAGTACTTC	CASSISNSYEQYF
few	TRBD2	TRBV20-1	TRBJ2-1	14	TGCAGTGCTGGACGACTAGCGGGGGGTGATGAGCAGTTCTTC	CSAGRLAGGDEQFF
NA	NA	TRBV9	TRBJ2-5	13	TGTGCCAGCAGCGTAGACGGAGCCGGGACCCAGTACTTC	CASSVDGAGTQYF
many	NA	TRBV4-1	TRBJ1-6	15	TGCGCCAGCAGCCACGGGAGCTCCTATAATTCACCCCTCCACTTT	CASSHGSSYNSPLHF
NA	TRBD1	TRBV29-1	TRBJ2-7	13	TGCAGCGTTTCGACAGGGCCGAATTACGAGCAGTACTTC	CSVSTGPNYEQYF
many	NA	TRBV6-5	TRBJ1-4	16	TGTGCCAGCAGTTACTCAGTCCCGGGGAGTAGTGAAAAACTGTTTTTT	CASSYSVPGSSEKLFF
NA	NA	TRBV6-2/TRBV6-3	TRBJ1-1	13	TGTGCCAGCAGTTACAAGGGTCGCACTGAAGCTTTCTTT	CASSYKGRTEAFF
many	NA	TRBV6-5	TRBJ2-1	13	TGTGCCAGCAGGCACGGACAGTACAATGAGCAGTTCTTC	CASRHGQYNEQFF
few	TRBD1	TRBV6-2/TRBV6-3	TRBJ2-3	16	TGTGCCAGCAGCGAGAGACAGGGGGCGAACACAGATACGCAGTATTTT	CASSERQGANTDTQYF
many	NA	TRBV6-6	TRBJ1-4	14	TGTGCCAGCACTGCTGGCCTACGTAATGAAAAACTGTTTTTT	CASTAGLRNEKLFF
few	NA	TRBV7-7	TRBJ2-3	13	TGTGCTAGCAGCTCGGACATCAGGGATACGCAGTATTTT	CASSSDIRDTQYF
NA	NA	TRBV4-3	TRBJ2-3	12	TGCGCCAGCAGCCCCACAGGCGGTACGCAGTATTTT	CASSPTGGTQYF
NA	TRBD2	TRBV24-1	TRBJ2-1	16	TGTGCCACCAGTGGCAATAGCGGGGGAGACTACAATGAGCAGTTCTTC	CATSGNSGGDYNEQFF
NA	NA	TRBV5-1	TRBJ1-3	17	TGCGCCAGCAGCTTGGCCCCACAGGGCACTGGTGGAAACACCATATATTTT	CASSLAPQGTGGNTIYF
few	NA	TRBV5-1	TRBJ1-3	15	TGCGCCAGCAGCTTGGGGGTTAACTCTGGAAACACCATATATTTT	CASSLGVNSGNTIYF
NA	NA	TRBV6-2/TRBV6-3	TRBJ1-2	13	TGTGCCAGCGCTCGGGGCGCCGACTATGGCTACACCTTC	CASARGADYGYTF
NA	NA	TRBV6-2/TRBV6-3	TRBJ1-5	12	TGTGCAAGCACGGAGCCGGGACAGCCCCAGCATTTT	CASTEPGQPQHF
NA	NA	TRBV12-3/TRBV12-4	TRBJ1-6	14	TGTGCCAGCAGTCGTCAGGGGCGTAATTCACCCCTCCACTTT	CASSRQGRNSPLHF
NA	NA	TRBV7-9	TRBJ1-5	14	TGTGCCAGCAGCACCGCGGGCGGCAATCAGCCCCAGCATTTT	CASSTAGGNQPQHF
NA	NA	TRBV27	TRBJ2-2	16	TGTGCCAGCAGCCCTGATAGGCGGAAGAACACCGGGGAGCTGTTTTTT	CASSPDRRKNTGELFF
NA	NA	TRBV3-1	TRBJ2-5	12	TGTGCCAGCAGCCCGTCCGCTAACAGAGTCGTCTTC	CASSPSANRVVF
NA	TRBD1	TRBV7-2	TRBJ1-1	14	TGTGCCAGCAGTTCGACAGGGGTGGCCACTGAAGCTTTCTTT	CASSSTGVATEAFF
few	TRBD1	TRBV24-1	TRBJ2-3	14	TGTGCCACCAGTGAAACGGACAGGGCAAGTACGCAGTATTTT	CATSETDRASTQYF
many	TRBD1	TRBV28	TRBJ1-1	17	TGTGCCAGCCGAGTTACCGGGACAGGGGGACTTTCAACTGAAGCTTTCTTT	CASRVTGTGGLSTEAFF
many	NA	TRBV7-2	TRBJ1-1	13	TGTGCCAGCAGCTTTAGTATGAACACTGAAGCTTTCTTT	CASSFSMNTEAFF
NA	TRBD1	TRBV11-2	TRBJ2-3	15	TGTGCCAGCAGCTTAGCACAGGGGGCTCGGGATACGCAGTATTTT	CASSLAQGARDTQYF
NA	NA	TRBV9	TRBJ2-1	14	TGTGCCAGCAGCGTCCCGGGACGGGACAATGAGCAGTTCTTC	CASSVPGRDNEQFF
few	NA	TRBV2	TRBJ1-5	15	TGTGCCAGCAGTGAAGTTAGGGGAAATAGTCAGCCCCAGCATTTT	CASSEVRGNSQPQHF
few	TRBD1	TRBV7-6	TRBJ2-2	16	TGTGCCAGCAGCCAGGTCCAGGGGGCGGGCACCGGGGAGCTGTTTTTT	CASSQVQGAGTGELFF
many	TRBD2	TRBV7-2	TRBJ2-1	15	TGTGCCACCATCCGGGGGGGGTTATTTCGCCATGAGCAGTTCTTC	CATIRGGLFRHEQFF
few	NA	TRBV19	TRBJ1-1	16	TGTGCCAGTAAGCGGCGGTTTGGCTTTCAGGACACTGAAGCTTTCTTT	CASKRRFGFQDTEAFF
many	NA	TRBV7-2	TRBJ2-7	14	TGTGCCAGCAGCCGAAGGACAGCCGATAACGAGCAGTACTTC	CASSRRTADNEQYF
few	TRBD2	TRBV6-1	TRBJ2-7	16	TGTGCCAGCAGTGAAGCGGGAAGCGGGGTGGGTCTGGAGCAGTACTTC	CASSEAGSGVGLEQYF
NA	NA	TRBV5-1	TRBJ1-4	14	TGCGCCAGCAGCTTGGGGAGCACTAATGAAAAACTGTTTTTT	CASSLGSTNEKLFF
hyperexpanded	NA	TRBV12-3/TRBV12-4	TRBJ2-3	14	TGTGCCAGCAGTTTGGGCGGGGTAGGGGATACGCAGTATTTT	CASSLGGVGDTQYF